This T cell receptor beta chain was sequenced during a study of blood T cell repertoires in COVID-19. Looking at the study overall: Spain, Italy and the United States supplied samples that represented acute and convalescent COVID-19.

Only in-frame clones appear in the TCRdb table, and some are missing; sequencing was by immunoSEQ multiplex PCR. This sample yields roughly 110,000 clones, of which roughly four fifths are seen a single time; 5% to 8% belongs to the top ten. The CDR3 extends over 13 amino acids. Per the germline V gene, CDR1 is LGHDT and CDR2 is YNNKEL (reference sequence). Trimming took 1 base from V and 9 from J, leaving 12 bases between them. V usage is TRBV3-1 (or the pseudogene TRBV3-2) and J usage is TRBJ2-5; D possibly corresponds to TRBD2 (5 bases). Sequencing input: peripheral blood. This receptor was taken from an older man with COVID-19, enrolled during active disease. The CDR3 DNA reads as TGTGCCAGCAGCCAAGGACTATATTATCCCCAGTACTTC. This gives the protein CASSQGLYYPQYF.